Shown below are 21 T cell receptor beta chains from a single sample sequenced in a study of cytomegalovirus exposure and HLA in healthy donors. Use of 60 Vbeta and 13 Jbeta primers characterized the PCR. Clones were sequenced by immunoSEQ multiplex PCR, and TCRdb holds only the in-frame ones, with some missing. The table records 100,000 to 120,000 clones, roughly four fifths of them present only once. The material sequenced was PBMCs. The origin of the receptors is a woman aged 18-35 years in good health and CMV-seronegative.

The CDR3 bases are TGTGCCAGCAGCGTAGACAGGGGCCCCACCGGGGAGCTGTTTTTT. As protein: CASSVDRGPTGELFF. The chain has TRBV9 and TRBJ2-2, with TRBD1 matching 7 bases. Germline V gives CDR1 SGDLS, CDR2 YYNGEE. The CDR3 consists of 15 residues. The trim removed 0 bases at V and 4 bases at J, leaving 3 bases unmatched.

V and J are TRBV11-2 and TRBJ2-1; perhaps TRBD2 as D (5 bases). The CDR3 consists of 16 residues. The germline V and J ends were trimmed by 5 bases and 0 bases, with 14 bases remaining between them. Germline CDR1 reads SGHAT; CDR2 reads FQNNGV. CDR3 sequence reads: CASSREGLSSYNEQFF. The CDR3 DNA sequence: TGTGCCAGCAGCCGGGAAGGACTTAGCTCCTACAATGAGCAGTTCTTC.

The chain joins TRBV9 to TRBJ2-2; 8 nucleotides align to TRBD1. CDR3 length: 15 amino acids. CDR1 is SGDLS, CDR2 YYNGEE, per germline. Unmatched junction bases numbered 1, after V lost 0 bases and J lost 3 bases. This chain's CDR3 is CASSVETGDTGELFF. DNA of the CDR3: TGTGCCAGCAGCGTAGAGACAGGGGACACCGGGGAGCTGTTTTTT. Together with reference TRBV9 and TRBJ2-2, the CDR3 gives the full variable domain: DSGVTQTPKHLITATGQRVTLRCSPRSGDLSVYWYQQSLDQGLQFLIQYYNGEERAKGNILERFSAQQFPDLHSELNLSSLELGDSALYFCASSVETGDTGELFFGEGSRLTVL.

V is TRBV6-4 and J is TRBJ2-2; D call uncertain. This CDR3 region has 14 residues. Trimming removed 5 bases from V and 2 bases from J, with 9 bases in between. Germline V CDR1 and CDR2: MRHNA, SNTAGT. In nucleotides, the CDR3 is TGTGCCAGCAGTCTAGAGACTAACACCGGGGAGCTGTTTTTT. It translates to CASSLETNTGELFF.

This clone is a singleton in its sample. CDR3 coding DNA: TGTGCCAGCAGCTTTATGACTCCGACGGGAAACACCATATATTTT. Its protein is CASSFMTPTGNTIYF. V gene TRBV7-9 combines with J gene TRBJ1-3; D unresolved. V was trimmed by 3 bases and J by 4 bases, leaving 13 bases between them. CDR1 and CDR2 (germline): SEHNR, FQNEAQ (reference sequence). This CDR3 has 15 amino acids.

This clone was found once. The chain uses TRBV18 and TRBJ1-4; a possible D gene is TRBD1 (6 bases). Per the germline V gene, CDR1 is KGHSH and CDR2 is LQKENI. The CDR3 is made up of 16 amino acids. V was pared by 6 bases and J by 0 bases, with 14 bases between. CDR3 nucleotide sequence: TGTGCCAGCTCGCTAAACCGGGACACAACTAATGAAAAACTGTTTTTT. Translating gives CASSLNRDTTNEKLFF.

V and J are TRBV27 and TRBJ2-1; the D gene is possibly TRBD1 (5 bases). Trimming removed 1 base at V and 7 bases at J, with 11 bases between. Germline CDR1 MNHEY, CDR2 SMNVEV (reference sequence). The CDR3 runs 14 residues. CDR3 residues: CASSLYQGLNEQFF. The CDR3 region has the DNA TGTGCCAGCAGTTTATATCAGGGATTGAATGAGCAGTTCTTC.

V usage is TRBV4-1 and J usage is TRBJ2-1, with D perhaps TRBD2 (7 bases). The CDR3 is 14 residues long. The V gene's germline CDR1 is MGHRA and CDR2 YSYEKL. V was pared by 7 bases and J by 8 bases, with 18 bases between. CDR3 nucleotide sequence: TGCGCCAGCACGGGGGGCGGGAGAATCGATGAGCAGTTCTTC. It specifies CASTGGGRIDEQFF.

V is TRBV2 and J is TRBJ2-5; 8 positions match TRBD1. Germline values: CDR1 SNHLY, CDR2 FYNNEI. V gave up 5 bases and J gave up 0 bases; unmatched junction bases: 8. The CDR3 is 16 residues long. CDR3 amino acids: CASSLLGQGHQETQYF. The CDR3 nucleotides read TGTGCCAGCAGTCTACTCGGACAGGGACACCAAGAGACCCAGTACTTC.

This clone was counted once. The rearrangement joins TRBV10-3 to TRBJ1-2; D may be TRBD1 (5 bases). Trimming took 1 base from V and 8 from J, leaving 8 bases between them. Germline CDR1 and CDR2: ENHRY and SYGVKD. The CDR3 runs 12 residues. The CDR3 loop reads CAISELGRGYTF. DNA for the CDR3: TGTGCCATCAGTGAGTTGGGGCGAGGCTACACCTTC.

The rearrangement links TRBV2 to TRBJ2-1; a weak D match, TRBD2 (6 bases). The CDR3 consists of 14 residues. V dropped 4 bases and J dropped 2 bases, with 9 bases sitting between them. From germline, CDR1 is SNHLY and CDR2 FYNNEI. The CDR3 DNA reads TGTGCCAGCAGTGCACCGGGAGCCTACAATGAGCAGTTCTTC. Translation: CASSAPGAYNEQFF.

The rearrangement links TRBV5-1 to TRBJ2-7; D not resolved. Germline values: CDR1 SGHRS, CDR2 YFSETQ. Trimming pared 5 bases from V and 4 bases from J, leaving 13 bases between. The CDR3 runs to 13 residues. Here the CDR3 reads CASSSDKLYEQYF. In DNA, the CDR3 is TGCGCCAGCAGTTCCGATAAACTATACGAGCAGTACTTC.

The V call is TRBV29-1, the J call TRBJ1-1; 7 bases match TRBD1. Germline V CDR1 and CDR2: SQVTM, ANQGSEA. This CDR3 is 13 amino acids long. The junction had 10 bases not matched to a gene; V was cut back by 7 bases and J by 5 bases. The CDR3 nucleotides read TGCAGCGCAAGACAGGGCCGGGGGACTGAAGCTTTCTTT. It translates to CSARQGRGTEAFF.

The chain links TRBV30 to TRBJ2-7, with a weak D call TRBD1 (5 bases). CDR1 and CDR2 (germline): GTSNPN, SVGIG (reference sequence). Trimming cost V 2 bases and J 1 base, with 6 bases left between them. The CDR3 totals 12 residues. In DNA form, the CDR3 reads TGTGCCTGGAGTTCAGGGTCCTACGAGCAGTACGTC. Its translation is CAWSSGSYEQYV.

This sequence joins TRBV18 and TRBJ2-7; the match to TRBD1 covers 9 bases. The CDR3 covers 14 residues. Germline CDR1 reads KGHSH; CDR2 reads LQKENI. V trimming: 6 bases; J trimming: 4 bases; junction bases outside the gene matches: 7. The CDR3 nucleotides read TGTGCCAGCTCCCCTCCGGACAGGGGATACGAGCAGTACTTC. Translating gives CASSPPDRGYEQYF.

The chain carries TRBV11-3 and TRBJ1-1; D not certain. CDR3 length: 13 amino acids. The germline V gene has CDR1 SGHNT and CDR2 YENEEA. Trimming took 6 bases from V and 1 from J, leaving 9 bases between them. The CDR3 DNA follows: TGTGCCAGCAGATCCTACAGGAACACTGAAGCTTTCTTT. Protein sequence: CASRSYRNTEAFF.

The chain employs TRBV4-1 and TRBJ2-7; the match to TRBD1 covers 8 bases. CDR3 size: 15 residues. The trim removed 4 bases at V and 2 bases at J, leaving 7 bases unmatched. Germline V gene sequence: CDR1 MGHRA, CDR2 YSYEKL. CDR3 region: CASSLRTGRPYEQYV. As DNA, the CDR3 is TGCGCCAGCAGCCTAAGGACAGGGCGTCCCTACGAGCAGTACGTC.

This clone showed up just once. The rearrangement joins TRBV2 to TRBJ2-7; TRBD1 aligns across 10 bases. The CDR3 extends over 15 amino acids. With 8 bases clipped from V and 1 base from J, the junction kept 8 bases outside the gene matches. CDR1 and CDR2 from the germline V gene are SNHLY and FYNNEI. CDR3 in amino acids: CASGTRQGASYEQYF. CDR3 bases: TGTGCCAGCGGGACCCGACAGGGGGCATCCTACGAGCAGTACTTC.

This clone has more than one count but fewer than ten. The chain joins TRBV27 to TRBJ2-4; unclear D gene. The CDR3 runs 12 residues. With 4 bases removed from V and 6 bases from J, the gap between germline ends came to 7 bases. The germline V gene has CDR1 MNHEY and CDR2 SMNVEV (reference sequence). The CDR3 sequence is CASSSRGNIQYF. The CDR3 DNA is TGTGCCAGCAGTTCCAGAGGAAACATTCAGTACTTC.

With respect to this clone: The junction does not match germline at one end; this may be a read error. The chain has TRBV19 and TRBJ2-7; D perhaps matches TRBD2 (6 bases). Germline V gives CDR1 LNHDA, CDR2 SQIVND (reference sequence). This CDR3 has 14 amino acids. CDR3 loop: CASSTGTLAYGQYF. As DNA, the CDR3 is TGTGCCAGTAGTACCGGGACTCTCGCCTACGGGCAGTACTTC. The full variable domain, with the rest looked up from reference TRBV19 and TRBJ2-7, is DGGITQSPKYLFRKEGQNVTLSCEQNLNHDAMYWYRQDPGQGLRLIYYSQIVNDFQKGDIAEGYSVSREKKESFPLTVTSAQKNPTAFYLCASSTGTLAYGQYFGPGTRLTVT.

The chain links TRBV7-6 to TRBJ2-2; 11 bases fit TRBD2. The CDR3 spans 17 residues. Trimming removed 5 bases from V and 2 bases from J; junction bases left unmatched: 7. The germline V gene encodes CDR1 SGHVS and CDR2 FNYEAQ. The CDR3 loop is CASSPGLAGQNTGELFF. Written as DNA, the CDR3 is TGTGCCAGCAGCCCCGGACTAGCGGGCCAAAACACCGGGGAGCTGTTTTTT.